The 30 T cell receptor beta chains below all came from one sample that was sequenced in a study of blood T cell repertoires in COVID-19. Repertoires were generated with immunoSEQ multiplex PCR, while TCRdb's copy carries only in-frame clones and drops some. The profile shows more than 100,000 clones, around 89% of them singletons. The sample was peripheral blood. The receptors originated from a man aged 45 to 65 with active or convalescent COVID-19.

This chain uses TRBV11-2 with TRBJ2-7, with 9 bases aligning to TRBD1. Trimming at V came to 5 bases and at J to 2 bases, leaving 4 bases not matched to a gene. The germline gives CDR1 SGHAT, CDR2 FQNNGV. The CDR3 consists of 14 residues. The CDR3, as DNA: TGTGCCAGCAGCCGACAGGGGGAGGCCTACGAGCAGTACTTC. Residues: CASSRQGEAYEQYF.

The gene calls are TRBV19 and TRBJ1-5, with no clear D. The length of the CDR3 is 14 residues. CDR1 LNHDA and CDR2 SQIVND come from the germline V gene (reference sequence). Trimming removed 4 bases at V and 6 bases at J, with 13 bases between. The CDR3 here is CASSTHSEGQPQHF. The CDR3 DNA follows: TGTGCCAGTAGTACCCATTCAGAGGGTCAGCCCCAGCATTTT.

This clone occurred once. This chain links TRBV29-1 with TRBJ2-5, with D unclear. Germline CDR1 is SQVTM and CDR2 is ANQGSEA. This CDR3 is 12 amino acids long. The V end was cut by 3 bases, the J end by 0 bases, with 5 bases between. Written as DNA, the CDR3 is TGCAGCGTTGAGAGCAACCAAGAGACCCAGTACTTC. Encoded protein: CSVESNQETQYF.

The chain's CDR3 is CASSYSGSRGGELFF. The CDR3 region has the DNA TGTGCCAGCAGTTACTCCGGTAGTCGGGGCGGGGAGCTGTTTTTT. The chain is built from TRBV6-5 and TRBJ2-2; TRBD2 might be the D (5 bases). CDR3 length: 15 amino acids. The V and J ends lost 0 bases and 7 bases respectively, with 12 bases between them. Germline V gene sequence: CDR1 MNHEY, CDR2 SVGAGI.

The rearrangement joins TRBV29-1 to TRBJ2-1; weak D call: TRBD2 (5 bases). In germline, CDR1 is SQVTM, CDR2 ANQGSEA. V lost 4 bases to trimming and J lost 6 bases, with 13 bases between them. This CDR3 has 13 residues. The CDR3 region is CSVVGVRANEQFF. CDR3 bases: TGCAGCGTTGTTGGCGTGAGGGCCAATGAGCAGTTCTTC.

V and J are TRBV6-2 or TRBV6-3 and TRBJ1-4, with 8 nucleotides matching TRBD1. There are 17 residues in the CDR3. V was pared by 3 bases and J by 0 bases, with 6 bases of the junction left unmatched. The germline gives CDR1 MNHEY, CDR2 SVGEGT. The CDR3 spells CASSYSGTGTTNEKLFF. The CDR3 DNA follows: TGTGCCAGCAGTTATTCCGGGACAGGAACAACTAATGAAAAACTGTTTTTT.

The rearrangement uses TRBV6-5 and TRBJ1-1; possible D gene TRBD1, 5 bases. Germline V lookup: CDR1 MNHEY, CDR2 SVGAGI. V was cut by 1 base and J by 6 bases, with 12 bases left in between. CDR3 length: 14 residues. DNA for the CDR3: TGTGCCAGCAGTTACTTCTCCACGGGGGCTGAAGCTTTCTTT. It specifies CASSYFSTGAEAFF.

A single count supports this clone. The CDR3 coding sequence is TGCAGCGTTGACCCGAGGGGCACAGATACGCAGTATTTT. This sequence encodes CSVDPRGTDTQYF. The chain is built from TRBV29-1 and TRBJ2-3, with D possibly TRBD2 on 5 matching bases. The germline V gene has CDR1 SQVTM and CDR2 ANQGSEA. CDR3 length: 13 amino acids. Deletions cut 3 bases from V and 1 base from J, with 8 bases between.

The V gene is TRBV6-5, the J gene TRBJ2-5; tentatively, D is TRBD2 (6 bases). Between the trimmed V and J ends, which lost 8 bases and 2 bases, there was a span of 15 bases. The CDR3 has 14 amino acids. The germline V gene has CDR1 MNHEY and CDR2 SVGAGI. The CDR3 protein is CASREQRTQETQYF. The CDR3 nucleotides are TGTGCCAGCCGGGAGCAGAGAACACAAGAGACCCAGTACTTC.

This rearrangement joins TRBV18 to TRBJ2-5; a possible D gene is TRBD1 (5 bases). The V end lost 3 bases, the J end lost 0 bases, and 8 bases lay between the germline ends. Germline loops: CDR1 KGHSH, CDR2 LQKENI. The length of the CDR3 is 14 residues. CDR3 in amino acids: CASSPGLDQETQYF. The DNA of the CDR3 is TGTGCCAGCTCACCGGGGCTAGACCAAGAGACCCAGTACTTC. Together with reference TRBV18 and TRBJ2-5, the CDR3 gives the full variable domain: NAGVMQNPRHLVRRRGQEARLRCSPMKGHSHVYWYRQLPEEGLKFMVYLQKENIIDESGMPKERFSAEFPKEGPSILRIQQVVRGDSAAYFCASSPGLDQETQYFGPGTRLLVL.

The V and J genes are TRBV30 and TRBJ1-3; no reliable D call. Germline CDR1 reads GTSNPN; CDR2 reads SVGIG (reference sequence). V dropped 0 bases and J dropped 0 bases, with 21 bases sitting between them. This CDR3 comprises 19 residues. CDR3 coding DNA: TGTGCCTGGAGTGTACGTTTATTCCCCACTTCGAGCTCTGGAAACACCATATATTTT. Translated: CAWSVRLFPTSSSGNTIYF.

This clone appeared a few times. This chain joins TRBV27 and TRBJ2-5; 10 bases agree with TRBD2. The germline V gene has CDR1 MNHEY and CDR2 SMNVEV (reference sequence). This CDR3 is 15 amino acids long. Trimming cost V 5 bases and J 5 bases; bases outside gene matches: 8. DNA for the CDR3: TGTGCCAGCAGTCCCGAGCGGGGGGGCTGGGAGACCCAGTACTTC. This gives the protein CASSPERGGWETQYF.

The rearrangement uses TRBV15 and TRBJ1-5; a weak D match, TRBD1 (5 bases). Germline loops: CDR1 LNHNV, CDR2 YYDKDF (reference sequence). Trimming shortened V by 3 bases and J by 4 bases, and 10 bases separated the two germline ends. The CDR3 totals 14 residues. CDR3 sequence: CATSSGRGNQPQHF. CDR3 nucleotide sequence: TGTGCCACCAGCAGTGGGAGGGGAAATCAGCCCCAGCATTTT. Variable domain in full (rest from reference TRBV15 and TRBJ1-5): DAMVIQNPRYQVTQFGKPVTLSCSQTLNHNVMYWYQQKSSQAPKLLFHYYDKDFNNEADTPDNFQSRRPNTSFCFLDIRSPGLGDTAMYLCATSSGRGNQPQHFGDGTRLSIL.

V and J are TRBV7-9 and TRBJ2-1; a weak D match, TRBD2 (7 bases). This CDR3 region has 17 residues. V shed 2 bases and J shed 5 bases, with 19 bases lying between them. CDR1 and CDR2 (germline): SEHNR, FQNEAQ (reference sequence). The CDR3 is CASSLRRRGRGDNEQFF. The CDR3 DNA reads TGTGCCAGCAGCTTACGAAGGAGGGGGAGGGGCGACAATGAGCAGTTCTTC.

The V gene is TRBV2, the J gene TRBJ2-7; 7 nucleotides agree with TRBD2. Germline assignment: CDR1 SNHLY and CDR2 FYNNEI. The CDR3 extends over 16 amino acids. The V segment lost 6 bases and the J segment 3 bases; nucleotides outside the gene matches: 14. CDR3 protein: CASRVVSGGSFYEQYF. In DNA form, the CDR3 reads TGTGCCAGCAGGGTGGTATCAGGCGGGAGCTTCTACGAGCAGTACTTC.

The chain carries TRBV5-6 and TRBJ2-7, with D possibly matching TRBD1 (5 bases). V gave up 0 bases and J gave up 2 bases, with 21 bases separating them. The CDR3 totals 18 residues. CDR1 is SGHDT, CDR2 YYEEEE, per germline. For the CDR3, the DNA is TGTGCCAGCAGCTTGGTATTTTTCCAGGGCCACCGAACCTACGAGCAGTACTTC. It is translated as CASSLVFFQGHRTYEQYF.

This chain connects TRBV5-1 to TRBJ1-2; possibly TRBD1 for D (6 bases). CDR3 length: 13 amino acids. The germline V and J ends were trimmed by 4 bases and 5 bases, with 12 bases remaining between them. Germline V gives CDR1 SGHRS, CDR2 YFSETQ. The CDR3 spells CASSTIQGYGYTF. The CDR3 DNA is TGCGCCAGCAGCACAATACAGGGTTATGGCTACACCTTC.

Here the CDR3 reads CSAGGQTSGNTIYF. In DNA form, the CDR3 reads TGCAGCGCCGGTGGACAGACCTCTGGAAACACCATATATTTT. The chain carries TRBV29-1 and TRBJ1-3, with D perhaps matching TRBD1 (6 bases). The CDR3 is 14 residues long. V lost 7 bases to trimming and J lost 0 bases, with 13 bases between them. Germline CDR1 SQVTM, CDR2 ANQGSEA.

The chain links TRBV11-2 to TRBJ2-5; TRBD2 agrees at 10 bases. The V and J ends lost 2 bases and 1 base, in that order; junction bases with no gene match: 7. The CDR3 sequence is 17 residues long. The V gene's germline CDR1 is SGHAT and CDR2 FQNNGV. The CDR3 bases are TGTGCCAGCAGCTTACTAGGGCCTAGCGGGGGCCAAGAGACCCAGTACTTC. Translated, it gives CASSLLGPSGGQETQYF.

The chain is built from TRBV19 and TRBJ2-2; 8 bases match TRBD2. The CDR3 totals 16 residues. Per germline, CDR1 LNHDA and CDR2 SQIVND (reference sequence). Germline trimming cut 6 bases from V and 0 bases from J; bases unmatched to any gene: 6. CDR3 in DNA: TGTGCCAGTAGACAGAGCGGGAGTGCGAACACCGGGGAGCTGTTTTTT. It yields the protein CASRQSGSANTGELFF.

The chain recombines TRBV11-2 with TRBJ2-4; 9 nucleotides align to TRBD2. CDR1 is SGHAT and CDR2 is FQNNGV in the germline V gene. This CDR3 is 16 amino acids long. J was trimmed by 6 bases and V by 2 bases; bases with no gene match: 8. CDR3 nucleotide sequence: TGTGCCAGCAGCTTACAACCGGGACTAGCTGTAAACATTCAGTACTTC. Residues: CASSLQPGLAVNIQYF.

This clone was seen just once. The chain is built from TRBV19 and TRBJ1-1; 7 nucleotides match TRBD1. The CDR3 has 14 amino acids. The germline V gene encodes CDR1 LNHDA and CDR2 SQIVND (reference sequence). V trimming: 0 bases; J trimming: 9 bases; junction bases outside the gene matches: 7. The CDR3 loop reads CASSIDLWGQQAFF. The CDR3 DNA sequence: TGTGCCAGTAGTATAGATCTATGGGGACAGCAAGCTTTCTTT.

This chain connects TRBV5-1 to TRBJ1-2; D is unresolved. Germline V gene sequence: CDR1 SGHRS, CDR2 YFSETQ. Trimming took 4 bases from V and 0 from J, leaving 10 bases between them. The CDR3 length is 14 residues. The DNA for the CDR3 is TGCGCCAGCAGCCTGGATAGAGCTAACTATGGCTACACCTTC. Its translation: CASSLDRANYGYTF.

The J gene is TRBJ2-5, the V gene TRBV28; maybe TRBD2 (5 bases). Trimming shortened V by 4 bases and J by 5 bases, and 5 bases separated the two germline ends. This CDR3 spans 11 amino acids. Looked up from germline, CDR1 is MDHEN and CDR2 is SYDVKM. The CDR3: CASSSGETQYF. The CDR3 bases are TGTGCCAGCAGTTCGGGGGAGACCCAGTACTTC.

The rearrangement links TRBV30 to TRBJ1-3; D not certain. Trimming stripped 0 bases from V and 4 bases from J, with 22 bases between. Germline V gene data show CDR1 as GTSNPN and CDR2 as SVGIG (reference sequence). The CDR3 is 18 residues long. For the CDR3, the DNA is TGTGCCTGGAGTGTACGTGGTCGCGGAAATCAAGGAGGAAACACCATATATTTT. This encodes CAWSVRGRGNQGGNTIYF.

V is TRBV19 and J is TRBJ1-2; tentatively, D is TRBD1 (6 bases). Trimming removed 5 bases from V and 8 bases from J, with 27 bases in between. CDR3 length: 17 amino acids. Germline CDR1 is LNHDA and CDR2 is SQIVND (reference sequence). CDR3 sequence: CASSSGGGGGLKVGYTF. The CDR3 DNA is TGTGCCAGTAGTTCAGGCGGAGGTGGGGGCCTGAAGGTCGGCTACACCTTC.

The V gene is TRBV4-3, the J gene TRBJ1-4; a weak D match, TRBD1 (5 bases). Trimming cost V 5 bases and J 5 bases, with 12 bases left between them. The CDR3 loop spans 14 amino acids. Germline V gene data show CDR1 as LGHNA and CDR2 as YSLEER. CDR3 protein: CASSAGQPNEKLFF. The CDR3 DNA sequence: TGCGCCAGCAGCGCTGGACAACCAAATGAAAAACTGTTTTTT.

This chain connects TRBV3-1 (or the pseudogene TRBV3-2) to TRBJ2-5, with 9 bases matching TRBD1. There are 17 residues in the CDR3. V dropped 1 base and J dropped 6; count of bases not matched to a gene: 12. Germline V lookup: CDR1 LGHDT, CDR2 YNNKEL (reference sequence). This CDR3 is CASSQAPDRGSFQTQYF. In DNA, the CDR3 is TGTGCCAGCAGCCAAGCCCCGGACAGGGGTTCCTTCCAGACCCAGTACTTC.

The chain joins TRBV30 to TRBJ1-1; D perhaps matches TRBD1 (5 bases). V was shortened by 3 bases and J by 3 bases, with 32 bases between the two germline ends. The CDR3 totals 20 residues. Germline loops: CDR1 GTSNPN, CDR2 SVGIG (reference sequence). In DNA form, the CDR3 reads TGTGCCTGGAGCCACACCCTAGCGGGAGGAGGGACGAAAGAGGACACTGAAGCTTTCTTT. Translating gives CAWSHTLAGGGTKEDTEAFF.

The rearrangement uses TRBV3-1 (or the pseudogene TRBV3-2) and TRBJ2-7, with a possible D match to TRBD1 (6 bases). This CDR3 is built from 18 residues. V dropped 1 base and J dropped 4 bases, with 23 bases sitting between them. The germline V gene encodes CDR1 LGHDT and CDR2 YNNKEL (reference sequence). CDR3 in amino acids: CASSQATAFLDRQYEQYF. CDR3 sequence (DNA): TGTGCCAGCAGCCAAGCAACGGCGTTCCTTGACAGGCAATACGAGCAGTACTTC.